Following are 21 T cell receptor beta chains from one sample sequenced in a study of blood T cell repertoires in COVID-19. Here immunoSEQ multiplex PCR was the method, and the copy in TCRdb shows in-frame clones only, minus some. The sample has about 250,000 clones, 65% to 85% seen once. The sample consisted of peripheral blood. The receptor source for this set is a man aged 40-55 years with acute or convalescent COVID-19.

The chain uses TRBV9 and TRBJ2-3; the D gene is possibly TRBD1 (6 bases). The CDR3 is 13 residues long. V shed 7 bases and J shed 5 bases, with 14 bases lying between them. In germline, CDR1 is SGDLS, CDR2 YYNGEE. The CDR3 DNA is TGTGCCAGCGCAGGGACACTCGGAGATACGCAGTATTTT. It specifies CASAGTLGDTQYF.

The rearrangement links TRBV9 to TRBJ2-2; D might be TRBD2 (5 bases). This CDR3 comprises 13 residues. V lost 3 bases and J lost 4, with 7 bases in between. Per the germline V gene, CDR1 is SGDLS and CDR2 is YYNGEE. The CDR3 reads CASSDRGTGELFF. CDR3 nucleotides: TGTGCCAGCAGCGATCGGGGCACCGGGGAGCTGTTTTTT.

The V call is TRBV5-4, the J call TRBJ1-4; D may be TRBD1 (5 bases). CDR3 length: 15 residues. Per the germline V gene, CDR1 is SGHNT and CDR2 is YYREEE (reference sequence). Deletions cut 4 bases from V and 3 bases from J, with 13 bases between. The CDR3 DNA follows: TGTGCCAGCAGCCCCTCGTGGGGGGCTAATGAAAAACTGTTTTTT. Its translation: CASSPSWGANEKLFF.

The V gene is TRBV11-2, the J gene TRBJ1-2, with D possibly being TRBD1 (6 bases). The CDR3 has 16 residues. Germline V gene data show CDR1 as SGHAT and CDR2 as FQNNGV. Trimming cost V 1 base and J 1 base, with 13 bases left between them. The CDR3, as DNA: TGTGCCAGCAGCTTAGTATGGGGGCTTGTTAACTATGGCTACACCTTC. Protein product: CASSLVWGLVNYGYTF.

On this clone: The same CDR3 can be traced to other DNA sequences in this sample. The DNA of the CDR3 is TGCGCCAGCAGCTTGGAGGGACTAGCGGGTGCAGATACGCAGTATTTT. Its translation is CASSLEGLAGADTQYF. The V call is TRBV5-1, the J call TRBJ2-3; 12 nucleotides match TRBD2. The ends lost 0 bases at V and 4 bases at J; junction bases unmatched: 3. Per the germline V gene, CDR1 is SGHRS and CDR2 is YFSETQ. The CDR3 is 16 amino acids.

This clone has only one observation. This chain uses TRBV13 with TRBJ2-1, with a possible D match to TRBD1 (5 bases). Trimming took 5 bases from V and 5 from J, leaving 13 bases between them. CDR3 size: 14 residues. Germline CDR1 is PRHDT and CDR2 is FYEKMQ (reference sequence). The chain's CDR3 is CASSPQTDNNEQFF. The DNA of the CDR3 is TGTGCCAGCAGCCCCCAGACAGATAACAATGAGCAGTTCTTC.

CDR3 sequence: CASGGDRGNNEQFF. For the CDR3, the DNA is TGTGCCAGCGGAGGGGACAGGGGGAACAATGAGCAGTTCTTC. The chain uses TRBV27 and TRBJ2-1; 11 positions agree with TRBD1. The CDR3 sequence is 14 residues long. With 8 bases clipped from V and 5 bases from J, the junction kept 5 bases outside the gene matches. Germline V gene lookup returns CDR1 MNHEY and CDR2 SMNVEV (reference sequence).

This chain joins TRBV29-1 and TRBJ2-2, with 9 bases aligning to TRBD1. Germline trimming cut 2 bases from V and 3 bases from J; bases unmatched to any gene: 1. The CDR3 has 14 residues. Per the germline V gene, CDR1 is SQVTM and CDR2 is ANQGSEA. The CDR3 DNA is TGCAGCGTTGAAAGGGACAGGGACACCGGGGAGCTGTTTTTT. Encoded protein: CSVERDRDTGELFF.

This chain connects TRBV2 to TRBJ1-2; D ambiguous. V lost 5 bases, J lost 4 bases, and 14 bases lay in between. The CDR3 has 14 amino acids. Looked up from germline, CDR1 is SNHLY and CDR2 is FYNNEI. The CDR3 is CASSTRQDGYGYTF. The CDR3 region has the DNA TGTGCCAGCAGTACTAGGCAGGACGGCTATGGCTACACCTTC.

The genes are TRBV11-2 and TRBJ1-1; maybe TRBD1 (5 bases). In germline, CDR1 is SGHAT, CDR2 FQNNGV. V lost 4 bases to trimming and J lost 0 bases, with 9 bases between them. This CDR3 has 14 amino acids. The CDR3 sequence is CASSSSRVNTEAFF. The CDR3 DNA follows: TGTGCCAGCAGCTCCTCCAGGGTGAACACTGAAGCTTTCTTT.

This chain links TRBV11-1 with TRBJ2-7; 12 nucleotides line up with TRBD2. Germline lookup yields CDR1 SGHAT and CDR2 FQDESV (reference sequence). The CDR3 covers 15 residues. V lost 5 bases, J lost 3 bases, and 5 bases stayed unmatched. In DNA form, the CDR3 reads TGTGCCAGCAGCACACCGGGACTAGCGGGCTACGAGCAGTACTTC. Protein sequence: CASSTPGLAGYEQYF.

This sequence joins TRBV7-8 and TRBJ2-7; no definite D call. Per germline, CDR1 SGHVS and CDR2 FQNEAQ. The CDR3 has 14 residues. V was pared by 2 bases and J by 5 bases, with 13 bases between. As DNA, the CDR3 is TGTGCCAGCAGCTTACGACTTCCCCTGGACGAGCAGTACTTC. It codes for CASSLRLPLDEQYF.

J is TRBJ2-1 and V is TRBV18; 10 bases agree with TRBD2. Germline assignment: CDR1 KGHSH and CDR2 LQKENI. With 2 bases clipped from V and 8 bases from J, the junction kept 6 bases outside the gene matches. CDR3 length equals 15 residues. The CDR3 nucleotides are TGTGCCAGCTCACCAACTCTAGCGGGAGAGTATGAGCAGTTCTTC. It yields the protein CASSPTLAGEYEQFF.

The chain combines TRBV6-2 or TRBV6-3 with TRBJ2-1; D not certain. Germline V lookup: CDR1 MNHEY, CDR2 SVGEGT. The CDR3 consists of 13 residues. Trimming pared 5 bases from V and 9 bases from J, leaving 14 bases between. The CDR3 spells CASSAVETSEQFF. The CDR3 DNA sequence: TGTGCCAGCAGTGCTGTGGAGACGAGTGAGCAGTTCTTC.

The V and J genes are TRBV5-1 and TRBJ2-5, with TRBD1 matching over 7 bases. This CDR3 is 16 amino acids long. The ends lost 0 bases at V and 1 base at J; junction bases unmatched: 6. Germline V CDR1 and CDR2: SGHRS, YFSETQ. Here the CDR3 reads CASSLAPGQAQETQYF. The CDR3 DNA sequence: TGCGCCAGCAGCTTGGCCCCTGGACAGGCCCAAGAGACCCAGTACTTC.

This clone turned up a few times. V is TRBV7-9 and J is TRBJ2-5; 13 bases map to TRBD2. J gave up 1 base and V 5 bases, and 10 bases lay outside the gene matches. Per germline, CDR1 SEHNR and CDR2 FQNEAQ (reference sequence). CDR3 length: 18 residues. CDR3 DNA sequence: TGTGCCAGCAGCCGTGGGACTAGCGGGATATTCGGCCAAGAGACCCAGTACTTC. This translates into CASSRGTSGIFGQETQYF.

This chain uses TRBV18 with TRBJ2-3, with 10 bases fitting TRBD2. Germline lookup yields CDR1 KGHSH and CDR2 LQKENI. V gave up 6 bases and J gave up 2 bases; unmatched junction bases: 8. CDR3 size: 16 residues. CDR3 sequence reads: CASSQTSGSPTDTQYF. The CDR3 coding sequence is TGTGCCAGCTCCCAGACTAGCGGGTCCCCCACAGATACGCAGTATTTT.

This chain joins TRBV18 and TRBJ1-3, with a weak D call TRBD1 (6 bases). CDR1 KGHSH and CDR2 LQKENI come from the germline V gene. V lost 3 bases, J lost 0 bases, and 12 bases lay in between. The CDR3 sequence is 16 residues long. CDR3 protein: CASSPGHASSGNTIYF. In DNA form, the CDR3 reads TGTGCCAGCTCACCGGGACACGCGAGCTCTGGAAACACCATATATTTT. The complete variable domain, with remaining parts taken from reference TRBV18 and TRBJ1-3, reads NAGVMQNPRHLVRRRGQEARLRCSPMKGHSHVYWYRQLPEEGLKFMVYLQKENIIDESGMPKERFSAEFPKEGPSILRIQQVVRGDSAAYFCASSPGHASSGNTIYFGEGSWLTVV.

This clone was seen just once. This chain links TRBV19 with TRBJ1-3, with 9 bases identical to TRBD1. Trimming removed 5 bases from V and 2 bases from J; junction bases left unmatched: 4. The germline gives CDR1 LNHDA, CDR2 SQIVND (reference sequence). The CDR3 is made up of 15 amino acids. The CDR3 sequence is CASSWTGATGNTIYF. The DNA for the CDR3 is TGTGCCAGTAGTTGGACAGGGGCCACTGGAAACACCATATATTTT.

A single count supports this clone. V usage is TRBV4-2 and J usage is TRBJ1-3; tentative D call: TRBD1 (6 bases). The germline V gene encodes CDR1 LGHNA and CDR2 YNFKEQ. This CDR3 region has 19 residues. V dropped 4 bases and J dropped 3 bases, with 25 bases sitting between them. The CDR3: CASSLWTVGASTYGNTIYF. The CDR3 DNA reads TGTGCCAGCAGCCTATGGACAGTGGGGGCGTCTACCTATGGAAACACCATATATTTT.

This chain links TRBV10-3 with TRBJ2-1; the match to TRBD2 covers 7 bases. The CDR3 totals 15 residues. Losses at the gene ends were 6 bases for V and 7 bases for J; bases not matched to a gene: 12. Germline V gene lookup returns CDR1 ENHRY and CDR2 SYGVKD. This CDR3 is CAISALAEVGNEQFF. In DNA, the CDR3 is TGTGCCATCAGCGCTCTAGCGGAGGTGGGGAATGAGCAGTTCTTC.